Each of the 10 T cell receptor beta chains below was sequenced from the same sample in a study of cytomegalovirus exposure and HLA in healthy donors. Amplification used 60 Vbeta primers and 13 Jbeta primers. TCRdb's table, derived via immunoSEQ multiplex PCR, lists solely in-frame clones and lacks some. The sample contains 100,000 to 150,000 clones, around 70% of which appear only once. The sample taken for sequencing was PBMCs. The receptors derive from a man in his forties in good health and CMV-seropositive.

The CDR3 reads CASRRVAGGTDTQYF. The DNA for the CDR3 is TGTGCCAGCAGAAGGGTTGCGGGGGGAACAGATACGCAGTATTTT. This chain connects TRBV2 to TRBJ2-3, with 8 bases lining up with TRBD2. This CDR3 has 15 residues. Germline V gene data show CDR1 as SNHLY and CDR2 as FYNNEI. V shed 6 bases and J 3 bases; nucleotides not matched to a gene: 8. The variable domain in full, with the rest retrieved from reference TRBV2 and TRBJ2-3, is EPEVTQTPSHQVTQMGQEVILRCVPISNHLYFYWYRQILGQKVEFLVSFYNNEISEKSEIFDDQFSVERPDGSNFTLKIRSTKLEDSAMYFCASRRVAGGTDTQYFGPGTRLTVL.

V and J are TRBV4-3 and TRBJ1-1, with D maybe TRBD1 (6 bases). This CDR3 has 13 residues. Germline V gene data show CDR1 as LGHNA and CDR2 as YSLEER. Trimming took off 2 bases at V and 6 bases at J, with 10 bases between the two ends. The CDR3, as DNA: TGCGCCAGCAGCCAAACAGGGTGGGCTGAAGCTTTCTTT. This sequence encodes CASSQTGWAEAFF.

The gene calls are TRBV2 and TRBJ2-1; D gene unclear. Trimming removed 8 bases at V and 5 bases at J, with 7 bases between. Germline assignment: CDR1 SNHLY and CDR2 FYNNEI. The CDR3 consists of 11 residues. CDR3 loop: CASRIDNEQFF. The CDR3 DNA reads TGTGCCAGCCGAATAGACAATGAGCAGTTCTTC.

The chain has TRBV4-1 and TRBJ2-2; TRBD2 agrees at 9 bases. V lost 0 bases and J lost 1; bases outside the gene matches: 12. In germline, CDR1 is MGHRA, CDR2 YSYEKL. This CDR3 contains 20 residues. DNA of the CDR3: TGCGCCAGCAGCCAAGAACGGGGCGGGCGGGGGGGGATGAACACCGGGGAGCTGTTTTTT. Translation: CASSQERGGRGGMNTGELFF.

This chain links TRBV19 with TRBJ1-2, with D perhaps TRBD1 (5 bases). The germline V gene encodes CDR1 LNHDA and CDR2 SQIVND (reference sequence). The CDR3 contains 16 residues. V was pared by 0 bases and J by 4 bases, with 15 bases between. The CDR3 protein is CASSIDHGGVGYGYTF. CDR3 in DNA: TGTGCCAGTAGTATAGATCACGGAGGGGTGGGCTATGGCTACACCTTC.

V usage is TRBV5-1 and J usage is TRBJ2-3; D not resolved. The CDR3 has 14 amino acids. V lost 1 base and J 2 bases, leaving 8 bases between the germline ends. Germline CDR1 reads SGHRS; CDR2 reads YFSETQ. The DNA for the CDR3 is TGCGCCAGCAGCTTGTTTACATACACAGATACGCAGTATTTT. This encodes CASSLFTYTDTQYF.

The rearrangement joins TRBV6-5 to TRBJ2-3; 8 nucleotides line up with TRBD1. V trimming: 4 bases; J trimming: 2 bases; junction bases outside the gene matches: 5. From germline, CDR1 is MNHEY and CDR2 SVGAGI. This CDR3 region has 15 residues. Here the CDR3 DNA reads TGTGCCAGCAGTTTACTGGGACAGGACACAGATACGCAGTATTTT. Its protein is CASSLLGQDTDTQYF.

The CDR3 sequence is CSVPDTEAFF. In nucleotides, the CDR3 is TGCAGCGTTCCGGACACTGAAGCTTTCTTT. This chain links TRBV29-1 with TRBJ1-1; D ambiguous. CDR3 length: 10 amino acids. V was shortened by 5 bases and J by 3 bases, with 4 bases between the two germline ends. CDR1 and CDR2 from the germline V gene are SQVTM and ANQGSEA.

The chain is built from TRBV6-4 and TRBJ1-3; 8 nucleotides line up with TRBD1. CDR1 and CDR2 (germline): MRHNA, SNTAGT. The length of the CDR3 is 21 residues. The J segment lost 2 bases and the V segment lost 2 bases, leaving 20 bases of the junction unmatched. In DNA form, the CDR3 reads TGTGCCAGCAGTGACCCTAAGCCGCGACAGGGGCAATTTAGGGCTGGAAACACCATATATTTT. This codes for CASSDPKPRQGQFRAGNTIYF.

The chain recombines TRBV27 with TRBJ1-2; the D gene is possibly TRBD1 (5 bases). In germline, CDR1 is MNHEY, CDR2 SMNVEV (reference sequence). V was clipped by 6 bases and J by 5 bases, with 10 bases between them. This CDR3 spans 12 amino acids. The chain's CDR3 is CASSPGGYGYTF. As DNA, the CDR3 is TGTGCCAGCAGCCCCGGGGGGTATGGCTACACCTTC.